This T cell receptor (beta chain) was identified in a study of blood T cells in healthy people across ages. With a J-beta primer mix and a sample-barcoded 5' primer, a second PCR ran about 7 to 11 cycles. TCRdb re-analysed the 5' RACE reads in MiXCR, keeping a single row per CDR3 protein. The table lists fewer than 900,000 distinct CDR3 sequences, around 40% of them singletons. Extraction of total RNA produced a minimum of 5.5 micrograms from each sample. V trimming: 0 bases; J trimming: 7 bases; junction bases outside the gene matches: 16. Germline CDR1 DFQATT, CDR2 SNEGSKA (reference sequence). The CDR3 contains 17 residues.

Source material: blood. This rearrangement joins TRBV20-1 to TRBJ2-7; 9 bases agree with TRBD2. The source of this sequence is a woman in her sixties or seventies in good health. The CDR3 here is CSAREGSGGHFYNEQYF. The CDR3 DNA reads TGCAGTGCTAGAGAAGGTAGCGGGGGCCATTTCTACAATGAGCAGTACTTC.